This entry features one TCR beta chain sequence. Some clones are missing from TCRdb's copy, which holds only in-frame ones; the method was immunoSEQ multiplex PCR. The data contain around 100,000 clones, more than 85% of them singletons. The V end lost 5 bases, the J end lost 0 bases, and 13 bases lay between the germline ends. The CDR3 consists of 15 residues. Germline assignment: CDR1 MNHEY and CDR2 SMNVEV (reference sequence). These data are taken from a study of control samples from healthy donors and cancer patients. Sequenced: blood. This rearrangement joins TRBV27 to TRBJ2-5; weak D call: TRBD1 (5 bases). This receptor was obtained from a woman between 50 and 59 years old in good health. CDR3: CASSTRQRHQETQYF. CDR3 nucleotide sequence: TGTGCCAGCAGTACCAGACAGCGTCACCAAGAGACCCAGTACTTC.